The 12 T cell receptor beta chains presented below share a single source sample, sequenced in a study of shared clonotypes between healthy human individuals. The repertoire was sequenced with immunoSEQ multiplex PCR; TCRdb's copy has only in-frame clones and lacks some. The top ten clones hold about 1.7% of a sample with 650,000 to 750,000 clones, roughly 70% of them seen once. What was sequenced was memory CD4+ T cells sorted from blood. Subset of the sample: CD45RA-negative fraction. These receptors were collected from a woman younger than 45 in good health.

The CDR3 sequence is CASSPTLGIPGQTSSGNTIYF. The CDR3 nucleotides read TGTGCCAGCAGTCCCACCCTCGGTATTCCGGGGCAGACCAGCTCTGGAAACACCATATATTTT. The chain combines TRBV27 with TRBJ1-3; TRBD1 is a possible D gene (5 bases). Germline-derived CDR1 and CDR2 are MNHEY and SMNVEV (reference sequence). This CDR3 is 21 amino acids long. V lost 5 bases and J 0 bases, leaving 29 bases between the germline ends.

The chain recombines TRBV28 with TRBJ2-5, with TRBD2 as a possible D gene (5 bases). CDR3 length equals 12 residues. Germline V lookup: CDR1 MDHEN, CDR2 SYDVKM. The V gene lost 8 bases and the J gene lost 1 base, with 8 bases spanning the gap. Here the CDR3 DNA reads TGTGCCAGCCGGGATCCCCAAGAGACCCAGTACTTC. Amino acid sequence: CASRDPQETQYF.

V is TRBV27 and J is TRBJ2-7, with no clear D. Germline loops: CDR1 MNHEY, CDR2 SMNVEV (reference sequence). The V end lost 3 bases, the J end lost 1 base, and 10 bases lay between the germline ends. The CDR3 runs to 14 residues. In DNA, the CDR3 is TGTGCCAGCAGTTTTCAGGACGGATCCTACGAGCAGTACTTC. It is translated as CASSFQDGSYEQYF.

The CDR3 coding sequence is TGTGCCAGCAGCTTACAAGCCGGGCATAACTATGGCTACACCTTC. Translated, it gives CASSLQAGHNYGYTF. The chain uses TRBV5-8 and TRBJ1-2; D remains ambiguous. This CDR3 contains 15 residues. Trimming took 2 bases from V and 1 from J, leaving 12 bases between them. From germline, CDR1 is SGHTS and CDR2 YDEGEE.

The chain has TRBV5-4 and TRBJ2-7, with TRBD2 identical over 11 bases. After removal of 2 bases from V and 1 base from J, the junction contained 2 bases not matched to a gene. The CDR3 spans 15 residues. CDR1 and CDR2 from the germline V gene are SGHNT and YYREEE (reference sequence). In nucleotides, the CDR3 is TGTGCCAGCAGCTTCACTAGCGGGAGTTCCTACGAGCAGTACTTC. It is translated as CASSFTSGSSYEQYF. Using reference TRBV5-4 and TRBJ2-7 for the parts outside the CDR3, the full variable domain is ETGVTQSPTHLIKTRGQQVTLRCSSQSGHNTVSWYQQALGQGPQFIFQYYREEENGRGNFPPRFSGLQFPNYSSELNVNALELDDSALYLCASSFTSGSSYEQYFGPGTRLTVT.

The chain combines TRBV2 with TRBJ1-1; tentatively, D is TRBD1 (5 bases). Germline-derived CDR1 and CDR2 are SNHLY and FYNNEI. The CDR3 spans 16 residues. V lost 4 bases, J lost 1 base, and 16 bases lay in between. In DNA, the CDR3 is TGTGCCAGCAGTGGACCCGGTAGGACAAAGAACACTGAAGCTTTCTTT. Residues: CASSGPGRTKNTEAFF.

This clone was observed a handful of times. This sequence joins TRBV28 and TRBJ1-1; D is unresolved. CDR3 length: 13 amino acids. Trimming removed 6 bases at V and 7 bases at J, with 15 bases between. Germline CDR1 MDHEN, CDR2 SYDVKM. CDR3 nucleotide sequence: TGTGCCAGCAGCTACCTGCGAGGAGGTGAAGCTTTCTTT. Its translation is CASSYLRGGEAFF.

The chain employs TRBV2 and TRBJ2-6; no reliable D call. The ends were cut back, 7 bases at V and 2 bases at J, with 15 bases in the middle. The germline CDR1 and CDR2 sequences are SNHLY and FYNNEI. CDR3 length equals 16 residues. CDR3 coding DNA: TGTGCCAGCACCAAAGAGAGTTATCCTGGGGCCAACGTCCTGACTTTC. Residues: CASTKESYPGANVLTF.

This clone has a handful of counts. This chain uses TRBV29-1 with TRBJ2-1; possibly TRBD1 for D (6 bases). CDR3 length equals 13 residues. Germline V gene lookup returns CDR1 SQVTM and CDR2 ANQGSEA. Trimming shortened V by 7 bases and J by 6 bases, and 16 bases separated the two germline ends. This CDR3 is CSGNGQSFNEQFF. The CDR3, as DNA: TGCAGCGGTAATGGACAGTCGTTCAATGAGCAGTTCTTC.

V usage is TRBV14 and J usage is TRBJ2-7; TRBD2 might be the D (6 bases). Germline loops: CDR1 SGHDN, CDR2 FVKESK. CDR3 length: 15 amino acids. Trimming took 1 base from V and 7 from J, leaving 17 bases between them. The CDR3: CASSQVLGRGVEQYF. In nucleotides, the CDR3 is TGTGCCAGCAGCCAAGTTTTGGGTCGCGGGGTAGAGCAGTACTTC.

This clone appeared a single time. The CDR3 here is CASSLDRGSETQYF. CDR3 nucleotide sequence: TGTGCCAGCAGCTTGGACAGGGGCTCGGAGACCCAGTACTTC. This sequence joins TRBV5-4 and TRBJ2-5, with TRBD1 matching over 7 bases. Germline V gene data show CDR1 as SGHNT and CDR2 as YYREEE (reference sequence). The CDR3 runs 14 residues. V lost 0 bases, J lost 5 bases, and 4 bases stayed unmatched.

The sample holds many counts of this clone. The gene calls are TRBV5-1 and TRBJ2-5; maybe TRBD1 (5 bases). This CDR3 has 16 amino acids. The germline V and J ends were trimmed by 0 bases and 5 bases, with 17 bases remaining between them. CDR1 and CDR2 (germline): SGHRS, YFSETQ. The CDR3 nucleotides are TGCGCCAGCAGCTTGGCCGCACAGGTCCTATCCGAGACCCAGTACTTC. Protein sequence: CASSLAAQVLSETQYF.